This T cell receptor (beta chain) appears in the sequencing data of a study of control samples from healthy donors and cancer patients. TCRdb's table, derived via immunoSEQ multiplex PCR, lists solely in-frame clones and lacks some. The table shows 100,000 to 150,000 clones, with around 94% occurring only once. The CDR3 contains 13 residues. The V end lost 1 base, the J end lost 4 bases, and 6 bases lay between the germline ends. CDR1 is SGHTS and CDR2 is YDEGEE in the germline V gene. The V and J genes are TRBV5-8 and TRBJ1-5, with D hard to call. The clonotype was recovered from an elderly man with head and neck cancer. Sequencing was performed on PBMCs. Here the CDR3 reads CASSLSTNQPQHF. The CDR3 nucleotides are TGTGCCAGCAGCTTGAGCACAAATCAGCCCCAGCATTTT.